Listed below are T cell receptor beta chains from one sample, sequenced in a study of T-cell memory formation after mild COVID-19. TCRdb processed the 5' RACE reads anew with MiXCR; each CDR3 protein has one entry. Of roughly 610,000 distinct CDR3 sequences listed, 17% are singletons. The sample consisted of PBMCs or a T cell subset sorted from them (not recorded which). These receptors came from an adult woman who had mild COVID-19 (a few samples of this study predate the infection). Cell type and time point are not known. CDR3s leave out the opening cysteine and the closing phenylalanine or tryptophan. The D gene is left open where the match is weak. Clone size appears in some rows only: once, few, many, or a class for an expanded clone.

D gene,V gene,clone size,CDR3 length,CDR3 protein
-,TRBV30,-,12,AWSVRGGKTEAF
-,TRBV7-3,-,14,ASSLYWDGSYNEQF
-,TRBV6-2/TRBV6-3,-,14,ASSPVQGGGYQPQH
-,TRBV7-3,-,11,ASSYQGNTEAF
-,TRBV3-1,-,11,ASSRESGGKQY
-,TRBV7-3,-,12,ASSLDPGEDTQY
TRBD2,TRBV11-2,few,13,ASSFRTRLAGEQY
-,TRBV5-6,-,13,ASSSSGGGWETQY
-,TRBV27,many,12,ASQPRAAYNEQF
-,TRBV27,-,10,ASRFGTRQFF
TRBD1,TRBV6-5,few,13,ASRPRDRGNQPQH
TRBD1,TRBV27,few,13,ASSRGQPFNTEAF
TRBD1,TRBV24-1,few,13,ATSDLRAGGNEQF
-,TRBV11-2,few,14,ASSLVGGVLGETQY
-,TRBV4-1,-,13,ASSQEGQGRQTQY
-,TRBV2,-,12,ASSVNRDSDTQY
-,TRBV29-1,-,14,SVVPFGLYSYNEQF
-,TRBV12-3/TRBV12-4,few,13,ASSLSGGPRDEQY
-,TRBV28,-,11,ASGTGPTGELF
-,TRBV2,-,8,AISLGGAF
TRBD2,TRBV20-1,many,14,SASGTSGWRSSEQY
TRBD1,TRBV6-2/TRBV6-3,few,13,ASGSTGRSNQPQH
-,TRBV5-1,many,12,ASSLGGIPNEQY
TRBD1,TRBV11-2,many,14,ASSFQTGINTGELF
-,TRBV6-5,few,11,ASSYTHRVGYT
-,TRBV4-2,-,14,ASSQPGGDAGYGYT
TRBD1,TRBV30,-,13,AWRQGASHNSPLH
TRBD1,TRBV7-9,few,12,ASSSYRGRETQY
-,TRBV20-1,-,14,SARSTTPVLVHEQF
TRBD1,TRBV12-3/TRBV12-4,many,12,ASSGTGGADTQY
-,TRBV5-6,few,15,ASSVDWGSSYNSPLH
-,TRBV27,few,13,ASSLMGGHRETQY
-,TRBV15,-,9,ATGTSYEQY
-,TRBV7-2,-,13,ASSLTWGAADTQY
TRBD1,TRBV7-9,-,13,ASSLGRQGVSPLH
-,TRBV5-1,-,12,ASSLDGQANEQY
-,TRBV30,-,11,ACRQFLNTEAF
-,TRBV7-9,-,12,ASSRTGDRDEQY
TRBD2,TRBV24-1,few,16,ATSETSGNARNQETQY
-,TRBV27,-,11,ASSFRATGELF
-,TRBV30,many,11,AWKEGPYNEQF
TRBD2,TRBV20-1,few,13,SAPVTSGPLNEQF
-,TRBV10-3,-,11,AISEGDQETQY
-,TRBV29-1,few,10,SVFGGTTEAF
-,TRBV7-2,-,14,ASSPTGHRVTDTQY
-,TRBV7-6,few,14,ASSLEKGRKNTEAF
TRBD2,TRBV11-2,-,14,ASSLGGTPSTDTQY
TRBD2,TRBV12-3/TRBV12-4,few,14,ASRSYPSGPYNEQF
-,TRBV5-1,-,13,ASSLDSSSTDTQY